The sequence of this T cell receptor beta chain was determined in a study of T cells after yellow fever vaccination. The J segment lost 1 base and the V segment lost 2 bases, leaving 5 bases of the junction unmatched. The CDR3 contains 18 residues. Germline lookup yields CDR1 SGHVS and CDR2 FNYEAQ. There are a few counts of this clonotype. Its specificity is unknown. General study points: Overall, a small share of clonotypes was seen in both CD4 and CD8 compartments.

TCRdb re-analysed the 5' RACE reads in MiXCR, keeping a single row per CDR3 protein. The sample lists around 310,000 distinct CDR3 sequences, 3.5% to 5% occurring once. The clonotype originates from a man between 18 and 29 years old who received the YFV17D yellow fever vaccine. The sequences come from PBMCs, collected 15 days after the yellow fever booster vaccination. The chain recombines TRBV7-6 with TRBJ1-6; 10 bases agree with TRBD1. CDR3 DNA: TGTGCCAGCAGCTTATCGGGACAGGGGAGATCCTATAATTCACCCCTCCACTTT. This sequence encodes CASSLSGQGRSYNSPLHF.